This T cell receptor (beta chain) was found in a study of CD8 T cells in ankylosing spondylitis. Overall study results and limits: A TCR beta motif of several highly homologous variants appeared characteristic of ankylosing spondylitis blood. Past research had described some motif variants in reactive arthritis synovial fluid and blood. The authors found the disease-linked clones to be CD8+ and relatively rare in peripheral blood. Disease-linked clones reportedly concentrated significantly in matched ankylosing spondylitis synovial fluid.

Of note for this clonotype: The antigen is unknown.

With V trimmed by 2 bases and J by 2 bases, 12 bases remained unmatched. CDR1 LGHNA and CDR2 YSLEER come from the germline V gene. The CDR3 is 19 amino acids. Scientists made TCR beta libraries using quantitative 5'-RACE with molecular barcodes. One entry per CDR3 protein results from TCRdb running MiXCR on the 5' RACE reads. The sample has around 890,000 distinct CDR3 sequences, about 10% seen once. The source material was blood, either unsorted or a sorted T cell fraction (not recorded which). This clonotype was sampled from a male donor with ankylosing spondylitis. The rearrangement links TRBV4-3 to TRBJ2-3; the match to TRBD2 covers 11 bases. Here the CDR3 DNA reads TGCGCCAGCAGCCAAAGACTAGCGGGGACCCAAACAAACACAGATACGCAGTATTTT. It specifies CASSQRLAGTQTNTDTQYF.